These 2 T cell receptor beta chains were all obtained from the same sample, sequenced in a study of PD-1 blockade in classical Hodgkin lymphoma. Time point reported: cycle 4 day 1 (C4D1), after 6 weeks of nivolumab. In every patient, relapse followed autologous stem cell transplantation, while exposure to brentuximab vedotin differed. Assay: immunoSEQ multiplex PCR; the TCRdb copy retains only in-frame clones and omits some. The table has approximately 49,000 clones, more than 75% seen once. The sample was peripheral blood mononuclear cells (PBMCs), taken before the fourth cycle of nivolumab. The receptors originated from a human donor with classical Hodgkin lymphoma.

The V and J genes are TRBV9 and TRBJ2-3; D gene unclear. Germline CDR1 and CDR2: SGDLS and YYNGEE. The V end was cut by 0 bases, the J end by 0 bases, with 5 bases between. The CDR3 loop spans 14 amino acids. The CDR3 DNA follows: TGTGCCAGCAGCGTAGTGGACAGCACAGATACGCAGTATTTT. Translation: CASSVVDSTDTQYF.

This clone was counted between two and nine times. This chain joins TRBV5-1 and TRBJ1-1; the D gene is possibly TRBD1 (6 bases). The V end lost 3 bases, the J end lost 1 base, and 13 bases lay between the germline ends. CDR1 and CDR2 from the germline V gene are SGHRS and YFSETQ. CDR3 size: 15 residues. This CDR3 is CASSSDGQKNTEAFF. The CDR3 DNA sequence: TGCGCCAGCAGCTCGGACGGACAGAAGAACACTGAAGCTTTCTTT. Complete variable domain (other parts from reference TRBV5-1 and TRBJ1-1): KAGVTQTPRYLIKTRGQQVTLSCSPISGHRSVSWYQQTPGQGLQFLFEYFSETQRNKGNFPGRFSGRQFSNSRSEMNVSTLELGDSALYLCASSSDGQKNTEAFFGQGTRLTVV.